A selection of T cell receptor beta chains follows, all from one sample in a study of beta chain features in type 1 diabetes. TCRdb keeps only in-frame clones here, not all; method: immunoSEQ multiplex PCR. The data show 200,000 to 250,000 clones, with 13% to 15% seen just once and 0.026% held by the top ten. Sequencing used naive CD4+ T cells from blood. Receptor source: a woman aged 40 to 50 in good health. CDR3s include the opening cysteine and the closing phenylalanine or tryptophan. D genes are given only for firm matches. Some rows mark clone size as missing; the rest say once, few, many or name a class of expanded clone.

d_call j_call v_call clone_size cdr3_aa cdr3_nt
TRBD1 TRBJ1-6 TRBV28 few CASSLVEGAGNSPLHF TGTGCCAGCAGTTTAGTTGAGGGGGCAGGTAATTCACCCCTCCACTTT
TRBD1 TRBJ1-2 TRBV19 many CASRRDSDFYTF TGTGCCAGTAGGAGGGACAGCGATTTCTACACCTTC
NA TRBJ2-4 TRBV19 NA CASSIGGEALAKNIQYF TGTGCCAGTAGTATAGGGGGAGAGGCCCTAGCCAAAAACATTCAGTACTTC
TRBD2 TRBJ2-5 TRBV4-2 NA CASSQARAGGLGETQYF TGTGCCAGCAGCCAAGCTCGAGCGGGGGGGCTGGGGGAGACCCAGTACTTC
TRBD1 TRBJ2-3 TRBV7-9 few CASSSYRGLATDTQYF TGTGCCAGCAGCTCCTACAGGGGGCTGGCCACAGATACGCAGTATTTT
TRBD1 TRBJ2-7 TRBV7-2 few CASSHRQGAYEQYF TGTGCCAGCAGCCATCGACAGGGGGCTTACGAGCAGTACTTC
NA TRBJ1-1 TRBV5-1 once CASSLGLTTRRSMNTEAFF TGCGCCAGCAGCTTGGGACTCACCACGAGAAGGAGCATGAACACTGAAGCTTTCTTT
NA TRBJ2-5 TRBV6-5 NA CASSMAGAPATQYF TGTGCCAGCAGTATGGCGGGGGCCCCGGCGACCCAGTACTTC
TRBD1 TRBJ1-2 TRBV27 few CASSRDRFRTEGDYGYTF TGTGCCAGCAGTCGGGACAGGTTCCGGACCGAGGGGGACTATGGCTACACCTTC
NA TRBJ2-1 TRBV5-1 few CASSHEGPDFNEQFF TGCGCCAGCAGCCATGAAGGACCGGACTTCAATGAGCAGTTCTTC
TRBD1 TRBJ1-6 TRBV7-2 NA CASSRQGFQSPLHF TGTGCCAGCAGCCGACAGGGCTTTCAGTCACCCCTCCACTTT
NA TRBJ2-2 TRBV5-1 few CASSGTLSLANTGELFF TGCGCCAGCAGCGGGACTCTTTCCCTCGCGAACACCGGGGAGCTGTTTTTT
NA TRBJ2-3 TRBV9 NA CASSVMGGNTDTQYF TGTGCCAGCAGCGTAATGGGGGGAAACACAGATACGCAGTATTTT
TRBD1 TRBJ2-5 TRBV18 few CASSHSPGQGEETQYF TGTGCCAGCTCACATTCCCCGGGACAGGGAGAAGAGACCCAGTACTTC
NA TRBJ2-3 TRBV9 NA CASSGSGYTQYF TGTGCCAGCAGCGGATCAGGATATACGCAGTATTTT
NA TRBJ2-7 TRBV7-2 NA CASSSRTISYEQYF TGTGCCAGCAGCTCCCGGACAATTTCCTACGAGCAGTACTTC
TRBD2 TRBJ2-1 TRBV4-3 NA CASSQELTSGGTSEQFF TGCGCCAGCAGCCAAGAGCTGACTAGCGGGGGGACCAGTGAGCAGTTCTTC
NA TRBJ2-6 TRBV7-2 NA CASSLAPGPGSGANVLTF TGTGCCAGCAGCTTAGCCCCGGGCCCGGGGTCTGGGGCCAACGTCCTGACTTTC
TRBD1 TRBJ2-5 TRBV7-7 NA CASSFGTVETQYF TGTGCTAGCAGCTTCGGGACAGTGGAGACCCAGTACTTC
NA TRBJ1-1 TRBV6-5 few CASSPRQLRNTEAFF TGTGCCAGCAGCCCAAGACAGTTGAGGAACACTGAAGCTTTCTTT
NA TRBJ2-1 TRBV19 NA CASSPRLGAYNEQFF TGTGCCAGTAGTCCCCGACTAGGAGCCTACAATGAGCAGTTCTTC
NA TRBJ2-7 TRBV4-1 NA CASSLEGGPSEQYF TGCGCCAGCAGCCTTGAGGGGGGGCCTTCAGAGCAGTACTTC
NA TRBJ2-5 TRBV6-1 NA CASSRLRETQYF TGTGCCAGCAGTCGATTGAGAGAGACCCAGTACTTC
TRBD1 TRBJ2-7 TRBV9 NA CASSSGQGVGEQYF TGTGCCAGCAGCTCGGGACAGGGAGTAGGCGAGCAGTACTTC
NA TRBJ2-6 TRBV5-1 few CASSLPRDTFTSSGANVLTF TGCGCCAGCAGCTTGCCTCGGGACACTTTCACTAGCTCTGGGGCCAACGTCCTGACTTTC
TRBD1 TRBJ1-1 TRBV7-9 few CASSFWTGNTEAFF TGTGCCAGCAGCTTTTGGACAGGGAACACTGAAGCTTTCTTT
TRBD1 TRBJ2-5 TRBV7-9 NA CASSLQGARETQYF TGTGCCAGCAGCTTACAGGGGGCGAGGGAGACCCAGTACTTC
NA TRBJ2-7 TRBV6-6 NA CASTSTANYEQYF TGTGCCAGCACCTCGACAGCGAACTACGAGCAGTACTTC
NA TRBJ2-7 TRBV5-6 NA CASSGSGEEQYF TGTGCCAGCAGCGGATCCGGGGAGGAGCAGTACTTC
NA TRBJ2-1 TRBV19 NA CASSMRERDNEQFF TGTGCCAGTAGTATGAGGGAAAGGGACAATGAGCAGTTCTTC
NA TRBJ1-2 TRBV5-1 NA CASSLTQDYGYTF TGCGCCAGCAGCTTGACTCAGGACTATGGCTACACCTTC
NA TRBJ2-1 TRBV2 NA CASRRTSAGNEQFF TGTGCCAGCAGGAGGACCTCGGCAGGGAATGAGCAGTTCTTC
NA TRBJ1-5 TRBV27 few CASSSGTGMGIQPQHF TGTGCCAGCAGTTCCGGAACAGGGATGGGAATTCAGCCCCAGCATTTT
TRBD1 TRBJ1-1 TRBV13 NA CASSSRTGGENTEAFF TGTGCCAGCAGCTCACGGACAGGGGGGGAGAACACTGAAGCTTTCTTT
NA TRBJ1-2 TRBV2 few CASDSKNGYTF TGTGCCAGCGACAGTAAGAATGGCTACACCTTC
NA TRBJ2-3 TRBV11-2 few CASRRGDTQYF TGTGCCAGCAGGAGGGGGGATACGCAGTATTTT
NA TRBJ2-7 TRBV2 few CASSRVTNSYEQYF TGTGCCAGCAGCCGAGTGACAAACTCCTACGAGCAGTACTTC
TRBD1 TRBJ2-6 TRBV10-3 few CAISPGQGAPGANVLTF TGTGCCATCTCCCCGGGGCAGGGGGCTCCGGGGGCCAACGTCCTGACTTTC
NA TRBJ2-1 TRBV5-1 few CASSSQDNEQFF TGCGCCAGCAGCTCCCAGGACAATGAGCAGTTCTTC
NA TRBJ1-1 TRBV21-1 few CASSKSRGTDEAFF TGTGCCAGCAGCAAAAGCCGAGGGACAGATGAAGCTTTCTTT
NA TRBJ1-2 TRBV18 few CASSPDRQSGYGYTF TGTGCCAGCTCACCTGACCGACAAAGCGGCTATGGCTACACCTTC
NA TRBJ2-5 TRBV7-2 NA CASSLASRNQYF TGTGCCAGCAGCTTAGCGTCGAGGAACCAGTACTTC
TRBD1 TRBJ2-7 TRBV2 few CASGDSLSSYEQYF TGTGCCAGCGGGGACAGCTTAAGCTCCTACGAGCAGTACTTC
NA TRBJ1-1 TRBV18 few CASSRQTENTEAFF TGTGCCAGCTCACGCCAGACAGAAAACACTGAAGCTTTCTTT
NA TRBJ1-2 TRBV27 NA CASSNPGYWGYTF TGTGCCAGCAGTAATCCGGGATATTGGGGCTACACCTTC
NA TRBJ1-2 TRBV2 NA CASPGWTANYGYTF TGTGCCAGTCCGGGTTGGACAGCCAACTATGGCTACACCTTC
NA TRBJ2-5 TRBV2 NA CASNYLRGQETQYF TGTGCCAGCAATTATCTGCGGGGTCAAGAGACCCAGTACTTC
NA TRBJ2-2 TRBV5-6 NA CASSLSVDSAGELFF TGTGCCAGCAGCTTATCCGTGGACTCCGCCGGGGAGCTGTTTTTT
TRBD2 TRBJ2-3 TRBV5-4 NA CASSGAGGGTDTQYF TGTGCCAGCAGCGGGGCGGGGGGCGGAACAGATACGCAGTATTTT
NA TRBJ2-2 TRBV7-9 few CASSRGGRAVTGELFF TGTGCCAGCAGCCGAGGGGGACGGGCGGTCACCGGGGAGCTGTTTTTT
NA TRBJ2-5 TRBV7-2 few CASSLLGTQRVGETQYF TGTGCCAGCAGCCTCCTCGGCACCCAGAGGGTCGGAGAGACCCAGTACTTC
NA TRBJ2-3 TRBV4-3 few CASSQILAVTDTQYF TGCGCCAGCAGCCAAATATTAGCGGTCACAGATACGCAGTATTTT
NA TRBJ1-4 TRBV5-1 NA CASSSWTDEKLFF TGCGCCAGCAGCTCTTGGACAGATGAAAAACTGTTTTTT
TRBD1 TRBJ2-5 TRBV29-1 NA CSAGTGGETQYF TGCAGCGCTGGGACAGGGGGGGAGACCCAGTACTTC
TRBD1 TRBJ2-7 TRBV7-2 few CASTRDREGEQYF TGTGCCAGCACCAGGGACAGGGAAGGCGAGCAGTACTTC
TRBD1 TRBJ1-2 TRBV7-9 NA CASTRGQGEGYTF TGTGCCAGCACCCGGGGACAGGGGGAAGGCTACACCTTC
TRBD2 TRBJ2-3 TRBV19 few CASTLSGGANTQYF TGTGCCAGTACCCTCAGCGGGGGGGCCAATACGCAGTATTTT
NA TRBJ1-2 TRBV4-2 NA CASSQEFGEVRGYTF TGTGCCAGCAGCCAAGAATTCGGGGAGGTACGCGGCTACACCTTC
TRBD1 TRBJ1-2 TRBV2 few CASSLPGTGPYGYTF TGTGCCAGCAGTCTTCCAGGGACAGGGCCGTATGGCTACACCTTC